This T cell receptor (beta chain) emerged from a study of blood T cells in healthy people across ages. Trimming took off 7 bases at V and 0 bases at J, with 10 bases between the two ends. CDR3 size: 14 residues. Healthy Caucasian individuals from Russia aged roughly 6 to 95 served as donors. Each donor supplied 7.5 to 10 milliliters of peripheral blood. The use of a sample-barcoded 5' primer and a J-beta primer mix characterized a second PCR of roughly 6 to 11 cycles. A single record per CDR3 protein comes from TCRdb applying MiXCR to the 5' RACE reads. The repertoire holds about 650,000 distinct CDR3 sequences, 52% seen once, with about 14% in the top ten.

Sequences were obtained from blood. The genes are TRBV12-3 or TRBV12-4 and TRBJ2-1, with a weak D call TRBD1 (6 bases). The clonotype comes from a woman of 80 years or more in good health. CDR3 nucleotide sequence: TGTGCCAGCAAACAGGGAGTCTCCTACAATGAGCAGTTCTTC. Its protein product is CASKQGVSYNEQFF.